These 16 T cell receptor beta chains were sequenced from one sample in a study of OX40 agonist ivuxolimab in advanced cancers. Sequenced by immunoSEQ multiplex PCR; TCRdb stores in-frame clones only, minus some. Among 65,000 to 80,000 clones, under 90% were seen once, and the ten largest hold around 0.63%. The sequences come from CD4+ or CD8+ T cells sorted from blood, collected in a trial of the OX40 agonist ivuxolimab. These receptors all stem from an adult with an advanced solid tumor such as melanoma, head and neck, liver or kidney cancer.

The V call is TRBV9, the J call TRBJ1-1; D not resolved. V shed 4 bases and J shed 1 base, with 8 bases lying between them. Germline V CDR1 and CDR2: SGDLS, YYNGEE. This CDR3 is built from 13 residues. DNA for the CDR3: TGTGCCAGCAGCCCTCATGAGAACACTGAAGCTTTCTTT. Translating it yields CASSPHENTEAFF. The full variable domain, in which reference TRBV9 and TRBJ1-1 provide the parts outside the CDR3, is DSGVTQTPKHLITATGQRVTLRCSPRSGDLSVYWYQQSLDQGLQFLIQYYNGEERAKGNILERFSAQQFPDLHSELNLSSLELGDSALYFCASSPHENTEAFFGQGTRLTVV.

The gene calls are TRBV18 and TRBJ2-7; possibly TRBD1 for D (6 bases). The CDR3 is 13 residues long. The germline V and J ends were trimmed by 6 bases and 3 bases, with 12 bases remaining between them. Germline CDR1 reads KGHSH; CDR2 reads LQKENI. The CDR3 is CASSGTSIYEQYF. CDR3 nucleotide sequence: TGTGCCAGCTCCGGGACAAGCATCTACGAGCAGTACTTC.

This chain uses TRBV6-1 with TRBJ2-7, with D possibly called TRBD1 or TRBD2 (5 bases each). V dropped 7 bases and J dropped 3 bases, with 13 bases sitting between them. This CDR3 has 13 residues. The V gene's germline CDR1 is MNHNS and CDR2 SASEGT. CDR3 amino acids: CASINWDHYEQYF. The DNA of the CDR3 is TGTGCCAGCATTAACTGGGACCACTACGAGCAGTACTTC.

This clone was counted between two and nine times. In DNA, the CDR3 is TGTGCCAGCAGCCGATACAGAGGGGAGACCCAGTACTTC. Its protein product is CASSRYRGETQYF. The genes are TRBV5-6 and TRBJ2-5, with TRBD2 as a possible D gene (5 bases). Deletions cut 4 bases from V and 5 bases from J, with 12 bases between. The CDR3 runs 13 residues. Germline lookup yields CDR1 SGHDT and CDR2 YYEEEE.

The chain couples TRBV18 to TRBJ1-2, with a tentative D call TRBD1 (5 bases). The CDR3 sequence is 14 residues long. Per germline, CDR1 KGHSH and CDR2 LQKENI. The V gene lost 3 bases and the J gene lost 6 bases, with 14 bases spanning the gap. The CDR3 sequence is CASSPGTARNGYTF. The CDR3 DNA reads as TGTGCCAGCTCACCCGGGACGGCGAGAAATGGCTACACCTTC.

This chain uses TRBV6-1 with TRBJ2-1; 8 nucleotides align to TRBD2. CDR1 and CDR2 (germline): MNHNS, SASEGT. The CDR3 is 15 residues long. The trim removed 3 bases at V and 8 bases at J, leaving 9 bases unmatched. CDR3 nucleotide sequence: TGTGCCAGCAGTGAGAGAAGCGGCGGGAGGCATGAGCAGTTCTTC. Its protein is CASSERSGGRHEQFF.

This clone was found once. The CDR3 coding sequence is TGTGCCAGCAGTTTCCCCCCCCGAGGGGCAAACATTCAGTACTTC. This codes for CASSFPPRGANIQYF. V usage is TRBV6-6 and J usage is TRBJ2-4, with D perhaps TRBD1 or TRBD2 (5 bases each). Germline CDR1 MNHNY, CDR2 SVGAGI (reference sequence). Deletions cut 4 bases from V and 6 bases from J, with 16 bases between. The CDR3 is made up of 15 amino acids.

This chain connects TRBV7-8 to TRBJ1-2; D is uncertain. The CDR3 length is 14 residues. Looked up from germline, CDR1 is SGHVS and CDR2 is FQNEAQ. The germline V and J ends were trimmed by 5 bases and 5 bases, with 15 bases remaining between them. The CDR3 nucleotides are TGTGCCAGCAGCCAGCTCGGGTTCTCATATGGCTACACCTTC. Encoded protein: CASSQLGFSYGYTF.

This clone has a handful of counts. The chain employs TRBV14 and TRBJ1-6; TRBD1 aligns across 7 bases. The germline gives CDR1 SGHDN, CDR2 FVKESK. The V and J ends lost 4 bases and 6 bases, in that order; junction bases with no gene match: 3. The CDR3 sequence is 14 residues long. The chain's CDR3 is CASSPGQINSPLHF. The DNA of the CDR3 is TGTGCCAGCAGCCCGGGACAGATTAATTCACCCCTCCACTTT. Supplemented by reference TRBV14 and TRBJ1-6, the full variable domain reads EAGVTQFPSHSVIEKGQTVTLRCDPISGHDNLYWYRRVMGKEIKFLLHFVKESKQDESGMPNNRFLAERTGGTYSTLKVQPAELEDSGVYFCASSPGQINSPLHFGNGTRLTVT.

V is TRBV7-2 and J is TRBJ2-1, with 7 bases aligning to TRBD1. The V gene's germline CDR1 is SGHTA and CDR2 FQGNSA. This CDR3 is built from 15 residues. With 5 bases clipped from V and 5 bases from J, the junction kept 9 bases outside the gene matches. The CDR3 here is CASSRTGTVNNEQFF. CDR3 nucleotide sequence: TGTGCCAGCAGCCGGACCGGGACAGTGAACAATGAGCAGTTCTTC.

The chain links TRBV5-1 to TRBJ2-3; TRBD2 aligns across 9 bases. V trimming: 4 bases; J trimming: 6 bases; junction bases outside the gene matches: 15. The germline CDR1 and CDR2 sequences are SGHRS and YFSETQ. This CDR3 is 17 amino acids long. CDR3 sequence reads: CASSLSGGRSLRDTQYF. Written as DNA, the CDR3 is TGCGCCAGCAGCCTTAGCGGGGGCCGGTCCCTGAGGGATACGCAGTATTTT. Supplemented by reference TRBV5-1 and TRBJ2-3, the full variable domain reads KAGVTQTPRYLIKTRGQQVTLSCSPISGHRSVSWYQQTPGQGLQFLFEYFSETQRNKGNFPGRFSGRQFSNSRSEMNVSTLELGDSALYLCASSLSGGRSLRDTQYFGPGTRLTVL.

The chain has TRBV6-6 and TRBJ1-1; D remains ambiguous. Germline V gene data show CDR1 as MNHNY and CDR2 as SVGAGI (reference sequence). The CDR3 loop spans 11 amino acids. V was pared by 5 bases and J by 4 bases, with 5 bases between. In DNA, the CDR3 is TGTGCCAGCAGTAGAGGCACTGAAGCTTTCTTT. Its protein product is CASSRGTEAFF.

The rearrangement uses TRBV7-2 and TRBJ2-5; D assignment may be TRBD1 or TRBD2 (6 bases each). Trimming stripped 2 bases from V and 10 bases from J, with 29 bases between. This CDR3 contains 18 residues. Germline CDR1 and CDR2: SGHTA and FQGNSA. The CDR3 spells CASSLTHPTGSGAYGQYF. In DNA, the CDR3 is TGTGCCAGCAGCTTAACTCACCCCACAGGGTCGGGGGCGTATGGCCAGTACTTC. The entire variable domain, with the rest obtained from reference TRBV7-2 and TRBJ2-5, is as follows: GAGVSQSPSNKVTEKGKDVELRCDPISGHTALYWYRQSLGQGLEFLIYFQGNSAPDKSGLPSDRFSAERTGGSVSTLTIQRTQQEDSAVYLCASSLTHPTGSGAYGQYFGPGTRLLVL.

This chain joins TRBV4-3 and TRBJ1-2, with D hard to call. There are 17 residues in the CDR3. The V and J ends lost 0 bases and 3 bases respectively, with 17 bases between them. Germline V gene sequence: CDR1 LGHNA, CDR2 YSLEER. CDR3 protein: CASSQDRPSTVYYGYTF. In nucleotides, the CDR3 is TGCGCCAGCAGCCAAGACCGGCCGTCGACGGTTTACTATGGCTACACCTTC.

This rearrangement joins TRBV27 to TRBJ1-1; 7 bases align to TRBD1. The CDR3 is 17 amino acids. The trim removed 5 bases at V and 0 bases at J, leaving 12 bases unmatched. Germline assignment: CDR1 MNHEY and CDR2 SMNVEV (reference sequence). CDR3 bases: TGTGCCAGCAGTCTCAGACAGGGAGGAGGGGTGAACACTGAAGCTTTCTTT. This translates into CASSLRQGGGVNTEAFF.

This clone turned up a few times. The V gene is TRBV9, the J gene TRBJ1-4; 7 nucleotides match TRBD1. CDR3 length: 16 amino acids. V lost 3 bases, J lost 4 bases, and 9 bases stayed unmatched. The V gene's germline CDR1 is SGDLS and CDR2 YYNGEE. In nucleotides, the CDR3 is TGTGCCAGCAGCGATGGGTGGGGACAGATTAATGAAAAACTGTTTTTT. Translated, it gives CASSDGWGQINEKLFF.